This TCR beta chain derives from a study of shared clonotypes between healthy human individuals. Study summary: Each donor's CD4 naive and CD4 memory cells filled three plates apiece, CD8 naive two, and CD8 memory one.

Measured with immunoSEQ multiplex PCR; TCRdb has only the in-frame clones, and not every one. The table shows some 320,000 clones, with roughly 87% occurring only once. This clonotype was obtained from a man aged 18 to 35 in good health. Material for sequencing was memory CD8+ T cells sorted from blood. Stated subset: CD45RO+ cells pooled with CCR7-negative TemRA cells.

Here the CDR3 DNA reads TGTGCCAGCAGCCGAGGGCCTAGCGGCTACAATGAGCAGTTCTTC. Translation gives CASSRGPSGYNEQFF. The chain couples TRBV7-9 to TRBJ2-1, with 7 bases fitting TRBD2. V gave up 5 bases and J gave up 3 bases; unmatched junction bases: 7. Looked up from germline, CDR1 is SEHNR and CDR2 is FQNEAQ (reference sequence). The CDR3 runs to 15 residues.